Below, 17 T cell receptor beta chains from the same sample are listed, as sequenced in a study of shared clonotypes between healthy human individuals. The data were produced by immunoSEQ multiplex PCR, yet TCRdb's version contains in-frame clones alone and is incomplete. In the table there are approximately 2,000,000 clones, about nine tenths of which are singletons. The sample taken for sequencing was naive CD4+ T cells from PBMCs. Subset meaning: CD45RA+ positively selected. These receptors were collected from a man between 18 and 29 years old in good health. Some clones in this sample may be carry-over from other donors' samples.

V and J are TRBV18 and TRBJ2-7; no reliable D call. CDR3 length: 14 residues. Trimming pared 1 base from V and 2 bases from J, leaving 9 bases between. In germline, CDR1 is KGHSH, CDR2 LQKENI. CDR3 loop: CASSPLTAPYEQYF. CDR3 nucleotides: TGTGCCAGCTCACCACTAACCGCACCCTACGAGCAGTACTTC.

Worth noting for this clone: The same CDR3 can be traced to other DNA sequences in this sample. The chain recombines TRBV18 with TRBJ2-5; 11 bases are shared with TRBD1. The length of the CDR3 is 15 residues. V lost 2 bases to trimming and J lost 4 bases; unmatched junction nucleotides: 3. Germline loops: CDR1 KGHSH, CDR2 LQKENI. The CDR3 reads CASSPGQGARETQYF. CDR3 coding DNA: TGTGCCAGCTCACCAGGACAGGGGGCTAGAGAGACCCAGTACTTC.

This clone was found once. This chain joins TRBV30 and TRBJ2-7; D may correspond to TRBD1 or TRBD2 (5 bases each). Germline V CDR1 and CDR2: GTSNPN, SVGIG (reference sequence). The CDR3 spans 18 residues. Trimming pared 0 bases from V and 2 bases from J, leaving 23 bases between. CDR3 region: CAWSVRGSTRGLTYEQYF. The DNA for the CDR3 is TGTGCCTGGAGTGTACGAGGGTCGACTCGGGGCCTAACCTACGAGCAGTACTTC.

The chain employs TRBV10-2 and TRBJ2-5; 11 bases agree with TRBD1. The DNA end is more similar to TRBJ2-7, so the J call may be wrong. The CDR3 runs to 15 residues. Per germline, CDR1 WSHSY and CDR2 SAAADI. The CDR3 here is CASKRRRTGGDEQYF. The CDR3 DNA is TGCGCCAGCAAGCGTAGACGGACAGGGGGCGACGAGCAGTACTTC.

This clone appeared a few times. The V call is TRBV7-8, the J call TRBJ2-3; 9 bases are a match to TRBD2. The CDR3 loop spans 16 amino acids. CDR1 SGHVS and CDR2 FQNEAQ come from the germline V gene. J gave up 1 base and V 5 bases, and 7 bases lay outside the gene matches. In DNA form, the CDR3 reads TGTGCCAGCAGCCCACAGACTAGCGGAGGCACAGATACGCAGTATTTT. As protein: CASSPQTSGGTDTQYF. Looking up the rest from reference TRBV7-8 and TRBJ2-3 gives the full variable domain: GAGVSQSPRYKVAKRGQDVALRCDPISGHVSLFWYQQALGQGPEFLTYFQNEAQLDKSGLPSDRFFAERPEGSVSTLKIQRTQQEDSAVYLCASSPQTSGGTDTQYFGPGTRLTVL.

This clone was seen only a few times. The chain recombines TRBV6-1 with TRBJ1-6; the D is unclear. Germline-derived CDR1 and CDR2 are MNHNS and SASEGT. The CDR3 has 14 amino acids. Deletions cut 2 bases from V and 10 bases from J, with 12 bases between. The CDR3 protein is CASSEPSPGSPLHF. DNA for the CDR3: TGTGCCAGCAGTGAACCCAGCCCTGGATCACCCCTCCACTTT.

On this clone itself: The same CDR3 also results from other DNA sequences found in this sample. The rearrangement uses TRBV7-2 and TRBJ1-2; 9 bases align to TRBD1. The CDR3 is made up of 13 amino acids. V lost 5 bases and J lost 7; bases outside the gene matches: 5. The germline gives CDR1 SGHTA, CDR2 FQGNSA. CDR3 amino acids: CASSLQGASGYTF. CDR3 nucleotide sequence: TGTGCCAGCAGCCTACAGGGGGCCAGTGGCTACACCTTC.

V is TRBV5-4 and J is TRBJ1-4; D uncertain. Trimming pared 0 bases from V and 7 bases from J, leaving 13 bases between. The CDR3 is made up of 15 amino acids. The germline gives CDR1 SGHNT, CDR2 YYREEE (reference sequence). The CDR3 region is CASSLASLGREKLFF. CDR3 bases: TGTGCCAGCAGCTTGGCTTCATTAGGACGTGAAAAACTGTTTTTT. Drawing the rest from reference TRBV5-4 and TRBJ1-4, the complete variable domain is ETGVTQSPTHLIKTRGQQVTLRCSSQSGHNTVSWYQQALGQGPQFIFQYYREEENGRGNFPPRFSGLQFPNYSSELNVNALELDDSALYLCASSLASLGREKLFFGSGTQLSVL.

CDR3 sequence reads: CASSLEGLRKETQYF. The DNA of the CDR3 is TGCGCCAGCAGCTTGGAGGGACTACGTAAAGAGACCCAGTACTTC. The gene calls are TRBV5-1 and TRBJ2-5; 7 bases are a match to TRBD2. V gave up 0 bases and J gave up 3 bases; unmatched junction bases: 5. Germline CDR1 reads SGHRS; CDR2 reads YFSETQ. This CDR3 has 15 residues.

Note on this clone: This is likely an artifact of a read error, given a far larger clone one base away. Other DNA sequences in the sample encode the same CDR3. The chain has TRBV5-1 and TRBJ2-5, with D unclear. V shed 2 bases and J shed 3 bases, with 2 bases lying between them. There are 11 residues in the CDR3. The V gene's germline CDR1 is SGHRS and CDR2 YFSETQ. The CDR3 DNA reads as TGCGCCAGCAGCTTTGAAGAGACCCAGTACTTC. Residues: CASSFEETQYF. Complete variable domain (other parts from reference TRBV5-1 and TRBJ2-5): KAGVTQTPRYLIKTRGQQVTLSCSPISGHRSVSWYQQTPGQGLQFLFEYFSETQRNKGNFPGRFSGRQFSNSRSEMNVSTLELGDSALYLCASSFEETQYFGPGTRLLVL.

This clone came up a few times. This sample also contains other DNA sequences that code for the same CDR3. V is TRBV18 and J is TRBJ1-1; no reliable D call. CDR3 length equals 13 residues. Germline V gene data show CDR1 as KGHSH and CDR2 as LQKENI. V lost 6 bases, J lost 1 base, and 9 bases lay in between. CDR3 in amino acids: CASSLTGNTEAFF. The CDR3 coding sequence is TGTGCCAGCTCGCTGACGGGGAACACTGAAGCTTTCTTT.

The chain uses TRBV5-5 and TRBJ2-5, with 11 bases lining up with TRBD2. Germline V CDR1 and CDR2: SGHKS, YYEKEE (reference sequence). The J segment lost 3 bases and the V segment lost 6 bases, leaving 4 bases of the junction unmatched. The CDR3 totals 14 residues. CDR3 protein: CASTGGLAEETQYF. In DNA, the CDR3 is TGTGCCAGCACCGGGGGACTAGCGGAAGAGACCCAGTACTTC.

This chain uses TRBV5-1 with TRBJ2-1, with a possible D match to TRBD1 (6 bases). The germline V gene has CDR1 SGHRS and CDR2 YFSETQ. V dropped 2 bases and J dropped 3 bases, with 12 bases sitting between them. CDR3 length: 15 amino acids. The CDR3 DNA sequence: TGCGCCAGCAGCTTATCCGGACAGATCTACAATGAGCAGTTCTTC. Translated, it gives CASSLSGQIYNEQFF.

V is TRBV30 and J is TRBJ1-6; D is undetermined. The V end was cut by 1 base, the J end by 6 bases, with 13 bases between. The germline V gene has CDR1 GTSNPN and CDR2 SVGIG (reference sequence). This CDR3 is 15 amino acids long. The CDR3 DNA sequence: TGTGCCTGGAGTGAGACGTCCGCCCGTAATTCACCCCTCCACTTT. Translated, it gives CAWSETSARNSPLHF.

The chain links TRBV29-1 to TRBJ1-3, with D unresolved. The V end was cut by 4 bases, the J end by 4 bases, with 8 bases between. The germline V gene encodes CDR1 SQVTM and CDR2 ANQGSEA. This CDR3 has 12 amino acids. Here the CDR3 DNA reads TGCAGCGTTGGGTCGAGGGGAAACACCATATATTTT. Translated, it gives CSVGSRGNTIYF.

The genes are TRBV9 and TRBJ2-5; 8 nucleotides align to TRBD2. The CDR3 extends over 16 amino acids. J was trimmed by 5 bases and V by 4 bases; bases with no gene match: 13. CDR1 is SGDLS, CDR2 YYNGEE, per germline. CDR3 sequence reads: CASSTRGSGMSETQYF. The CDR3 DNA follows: TGTGCCAGCAGCACAAGAGGTAGCGGGATGAGCGAGACCCAGTACTTC.

CDR3: CATSSARDFSYEQYF. In DNA form, the CDR3 reads TGTGCCACCAGCAGTGCCCGGGACTTTTCCTACGAGCAGTACTTC. This chain joins TRBV15 and TRBJ2-7; maybe TRBD2 (6 bases). V lost 3 bases, J lost 1 base, and 13 bases lay in between. Germline lookup yields CDR1 LNHNV and CDR2 YYDKDF (reference sequence). The CDR3 has 15 residues.